The next 12 T cell receptor beta chains were all read from a single sample in a study of blood T cells in healthy people across ages (dated by TCRdb to between 2015 and 2017). The method behind the library was 5' RACE. Sequencing instrument: Illumina HiSeq 2500. A second PCR of about 7 to 12 cycles was performed with a sample-barcoded 5' primer and a J-beta primer mix. In-frame beta chains were kept once TCRdb had trimmed the public reads at Q25 with fastp and called clones with MiXCR. Rows with a matching CDR3 protein are joined into one entry that keeps the most common DNA and genes. The sample table lists around 800,000 distinct CDR3 sequences, roughly 53% of them with a count of one. The ten largest clones represent about two fifths of the sample. The material sequenced was blood. Source of these receptors: a man aged 80 or over in good health.

V gene TRBV20-1 combines with J gene TRBJ2-3; TRBD2 matches 10 bases. The V gene end was trimmed by 6 bases and the J gene end by 1 base; junction bases not matched to a gene: 13. Germline lookup yields CDR1 DFQATT and CDR2 SNEGSKA (reference sequence). The length of the CDR3 is 17 residues. CDR3 sequence (DNA): TGCAGTGCCGCCGCTAGCGGGAGCTTCTCCCGCACAGATACGCAGTATTTT. Translated: CSAAASGSFSRTDTQYF.

The chain uses TRBV6-5 and TRBJ2-4; unclear D gene. The better agreement between TRBJ2-7 and the DNA end casts doubt on the J call. CDR3 size: 13 residues. Germline V CDR1 and CDR2: MNHEY, SVGAGI. The CDR3 coding sequence is TGTGCCAGCAGTTACGTTGGGCCCTACGAGCAGTACTTC. Protein: CASSYVGPYEQYF.

The chain uses TRBV10-3 and TRBJ2-4, with unresolved D. From germline, CDR1 is ENHRY and CDR2 SYGVKD. This CDR3 comprises 13 residues. Between the trimmed V and J ends, which lost 6 bases and 6 bases, there was a span of 12 bases. CDR3 in amino acids: CAISEVGINIQYF. The CDR3 DNA reads TGTGCCATCAGCGAAGTTGGGATAAACATTCAGTACTTC.

This clonotype was seen a handful of times. V gene TRBV4-1 combines with J gene TRBJ2-7, with TRBD2 matching 8 bases. This CDR3 has 14 amino acids. The ends lost 4 bases at V and 4 bases at J; junction bases unmatched: 6. The germline gives CDR1 MGHRA, CDR2 YSYEKL. The CDR3 DNA is TGCGCCAGCAGCCCTTTCGGGGGGGAATACGAGCAGTACTTC. This sequence encodes CASSPFGGEYEQYF.

The sample holds many counts of this clonotype. The chain is built from TRBV20-1 and TRBJ2-1; D is undetermined. From germline, CDR1 is DFQATT and CDR2 SNEGSKA (reference sequence). The CDR3 has 12 residues. The V end lost 3 bases, the J end lost 10 bases, and 13 bases lay between the germline ends. The CDR3 loop is CSASNPTREQFF. The DNA for the CDR3 is TGCAGTGCTAGCAATCCTACGCGGGAGCAGTTCTTC.

The chain carries TRBV7-2 and TRBJ2-1; 8 nucleotides match TRBD2. Germline lookup yields CDR1 SGHTA and CDR2 FQGNSA. Trimming cost V 11 bases and J 1 base; bases outside gene matches: 4. The CDR3 has 13 residues. The CDR3 spells CAESGSSYNEQFF. Written as DNA, the CDR3 is TGTGCCGAGAGCGGGAGTTCCTACAATGAGCAGTTCTTC.

This clonotype was seen repeatedly, ten times or more. The chain links TRBV27 to TRBJ1-2; D is unresolved. Trimming stripped 5 bases from V and 2 bases from J, with 15 bases between. This CDR3 has 15 amino acids. The germline CDR1 and CDR2 sequences are MNHEY and SMNVEV (reference sequence). The CDR3 DNA reads as TGTGCCAGCAGTCCGAGGACCAACGGGAACTATGGCTACACCTTC. Translating gives CASSPRTNGNYGYTF.

The genes are TRBV7-2 and TRBJ1-2, with TRBD1 as a possible D gene (5 bases). Germline loops: CDR1 SGHTA, CDR2 FQGNSA. Deletions cut 6 bases from V and 8 bases from J, with 10 bases between. The CDR3 is made up of 11 amino acids. The CDR3 loop reads CASRGVVGYTF. The CDR3 DNA follows: TGTGCCAGCAGAGGGGTAGTAGGCTACACCTTC. The variable domain in full, completed from reference TRBV7-2 and TRBJ1-2, reads GAGVSQSPSNKVTEKGKDVELRCDPISGHTALYWYRQSLGQGLEFLIYFQGNSAPDKSGLPSDRFSAERTGGSVSTLTIQRTQQEDSAVYLCASRGVVGYTFGSGTRLTVV.

This clonotype came up once. The genes are TRBV3-1 and TRBJ2-7, with a tentative D call TRBD2 (6 bases). Deletions cut 5 bases from V and 3 bases from J, with 17 bases between. Germline assignment: CDR1 LGHDT and CDR2 YNNKEL (reference sequence). The CDR3 loop spans 15 amino acids. Here the CDR3 DNA reads TGTGCCAGCAGCAAGGGACTCCGGTTGATCTACGAGCAGTACTTC. Amino acid sequence: CASSKGLRLIYEQYF.

The V call is TRBV28, the J call TRBJ2-3; tentatively, D is TRBD2 (5 bases). Per the germline V gene, CDR1 is MDHEN and CDR2 is SYDVKM. Trimming cost V 8 bases and J 6 bases, with 15 bases left between them. The CDR3 totals 13 residues. CDR3: CASGGGLTDTQYF. The DNA of the CDR3 is TGTGCCAGCGGAGGAGGACTTACGGATACGCAGTATTTT.

V and J are TRBV27 and TRBJ1-5, with 9 bases that match TRBD1. Germline CDR1 is MNHEY and CDR2 is SMNVEV (reference sequence). This CDR3 is 14 amino acids long. After removal of 7 bases from V and 2 bases from J, the junction contained 3 bases not matched to a gene. CDR3 residues: CASKRTGGNQPQHF. CDR3 coding DNA: TGTGCCAGCAAGAGGACAGGGGGCAATCAGCCCCAGCATTTT.

The chain has TRBV18 and TRBJ2-3, with D possibly being TRBD2 (5 bases). Germline V gene sequence: CDR1 KGHSH, CDR2 LQKENI. This CDR3 has 13 residues. V lost 1 base and J lost 14, with 16 bases in between. CDR3: CASSPQEARYAYF. CDR3 DNA: TGTGCCAGCTCACCACAGGAGGCCAGATACGCGTATTTT.